Listed below are T cell receptor beta chains from one sample, sequenced in a study of CD8 T cells in Susac syndrome. TCRdb used MiXCR to reprocess the immunoSEQ multiplex PCR reads, holding one entry per CDR3 protein. Counted here are about 120,000 distinct CDR3 sequences, 85% to 95% occurring once; the ten biggest clones make up 0.085% to 0.095%. Sequencing was performed on CD4+ T cells from PBMCs. The receptors come from a human donor with multiple sclerosis. The CDR3 runs from the conserved cysteine through the conserved F or W. A D gene is named only where the DNA matches it firmly. Clone sizes are given selectively: once, few, many, or a class where the clone is expanded.

d_call j_call clone_size v_call cdr3_aa cdr3_nt
TRBD1 TRBJ2-7 few TRBV12-3/TRBV12-4 CASSPGGIKQYF TGTGCCAGCAGCCCAGGGGGCATCAAGCAGTACTTC
TRBD1 TRBJ1-3 . TRBV29-1 CSVEKGAGGNTIYF TGCAGCGTTGAAAAGGGGGCAGGTGGAAACACCATATATTTT
TRBD1 TRBJ1-5 . TRBV6-6 CASSYGQDQPQHF TGTGCCAGCAGTTATGGACAGGATCAGCCCCAGCATTTT
. TRBJ1-1 once TRBV5-4 CASSFDWNTEAFF TGTGCCAGCAGCTTTGACTGGAACACTGAAGCTTTCTTT
TRBD1 TRBJ1-2 few TRBV5-4 CASSSSITGVNYGYTF TGTGCCAGCAGCTCTTCGATTACAGGGGTTAACTATGGCTACACCTTC
. TRBJ1-5 once TRBV28 CASSLVPYSNQPQHF TGTGCCAGCAGTTTAGTCCCCTATAGCAATCAGCCCCAGCATTTT
TRBD2 TRBJ2-1 once TRBV9 CASSVGVRGGLVEQFF TGTGCCAGCAGCGTAGGGGTGCGGGGGGGCTTGGTTGAGCAGTTCTTC
. TRBJ2-1 . TRBV5-1 CASSVRVEGEQFF TGCGCCAGCAGCGTCCGGGTCGAAGGGGAGCAGTTCTTC
TRBD1 TRBJ2-7 . TRBV20-1 CSGGTGQTYEQYF TGCAGTGGGGGGACAGGGCAAACCTACGAGCAGTACTTC
TRBD2 TRBJ2-5 . TRBV5-6 CASSLLAGGRETQYF TGTGCCAGCAGCTTGCTGGCGGGGGGTCGGGAGACCCAGTACTTC
. TRBJ1-3 . TRBV5-1 CASSLGDVAGGNTIYF TGCGCCAGCAGCTTGGGAGACGTAGCGGGTGGAAACACCATATATTTT
TRBD1 TRBJ2-1 . TRBV20-1 CSAGGQGRSDEQFF TGCAGTGCGGGCGGACAGGGTAGGAGCGATGAGCAGTTCTTC
. TRBJ2-7 . TRBV7-2 CASSPSWTEGEQYF TGTGCCAGCAGCCCCTCTTGGACGGAAGGGGAGCAGTACTTC